This T cell receptor beta chain is drawn from a study of beta chain features in type 1 diabetes. Background on the study: Over all samples combined, fewer than 130,000,000 sorted cells were examined. Study-wide results and limits: In every one of the four CD4+ subsets, TCRB CDR3s were moderately but significantly shorter in Type 1 diabetes patients.

Sorting with CD45RO/CCR7/CD25/CD127/CD95/CD27 yielded naive, central memory, regulatory and stem-like memory CD4+ cells. V was cut by 6 bases and J by 4 bases, with 6 bases left in between. The germline V gene encodes CDR1 SEHNR and CDR2 FQNEAQ (reference sequence). CDR3 size: 11 residues. Sequencing targeted expressed TCRB transcripts, as all isolated RNA had been reverse transcribed. Sequencing of naive, central memory and regulatory T cell samples gave an average of approximately 3.5 million reads. Some clones are missing from TCRdb's copy, which holds only in-frame ones; the method was immunoSEQ multiplex PCR. The table records nearly 700,000 clones, roughly 13% of them present only once. Concerning this clone itself: Its specificity is not known.

The V call is TRBV7-9, the J call TRBJ1-1; D gene uncertain. Sequencing used naive CD4+ T cells from blood. This TCR was sampled from a man between 18 and 35 years old with type 1 diabetes. CDR3 amino acids: CASRVTTEAFF. The DNA for the CDR3 is TGTGCCAGCAGGGTTACCACTGAAGCTTTCTTT.